This TCR beta chain is drawn from a study of CD8+ T cells in alopecia areata. J gave up 5 bases and V 6 bases, and 3 bases lay outside the gene matches. This CDR3 has 13 residues. Germline CDR1 reads SNHLY; CDR2 reads FYNNEI. Findings and caveats of the study: Lesional tissue from the scalp (especially in alopecia totalis/universalis) showed higher clonality than normal scalp.

The treatment was: oral pan-JAK inhibitor, 5-10 mg twice daily. This clone was seen a handful of times. The target antigen is unknown. TCR sequencing used cDNA made by reverse transcription of extracted RNA. Profiling relied on immunoSEQ multiplex PCR, and the TCRdb table lists in-frame clones only, not all of them. The sample includes about 120,000 clones, 50% to 55% seen only once; the top ten take just over 0.45%. This rearrangement joins TRBV2 to TRBJ2-4; 8 bases map to TRBD2. This receptor was identified in a human donor with alopecia areata. The material sequenced was CD4+ T cells sorted from blood, taken at week 4, from a patient treated with tofacitinib. The CDR3 here is CASSSLAENIQYF. In DNA form, the CDR3 reads TGTGCCAGCAGCTCACTAGCGGAAAACATTCAGTACTTC.